The next 28 T cell receptor beta chains were all read from a single sample in a study of Ad26.COV2.S vaccination and SARS-CoV-2 variants (dated by TCRdb to the early 2020s). To prepare the library, the immunoSEQ multiplex PCR assay was applied. TCRdb retrieved this table from immuneACCESS and kept in-frame rearrangements only. Not all clones are present; in checked studies, unresolved V genes account for under half, and no reason is known for the remainder. The sample contains 350,000 to 500,000 clones, approximately 92% of them found a single time. The ten largest clones represent 2.5% of the sample. The treatment or condition label for this specimen denotes: approximately 18 received Ad26.COV2.S at low or high dose, single or two shots; 5 received placebo; per-sample allocation not given. For vaccine and placebo recipients, the sequenced repertoires came from samples collected on day 63 after the first injection.

This sample comprised peripheral blood, obtained in a trial of Ad26.COV2.S vaccine versus placebo. The receptors were sampled from a person aged 18-65 years who received the Ad26.COV2.S COVID-19 vaccine or a placebo.

The chain is built from TRBV9 and TRBJ1-1, with no clear D. V lost 3 bases and J 0 bases, leaving 15 bases between the germline ends. Germline CDR1 reads SGDLS; CDR2 reads YYNGEE. The CDR3 has 16 amino acids. CDR3 loop: CASSAAESTMNTEAFF. CDR3 coding DNA: TGTGCCAGCAGCGCCGCAGAGAGTACCATGAACACTGAAGCTTTCTTT.

The chain carries TRBV5-3 and TRBJ2-1, with D possibly being TRBD2 (5 bases). TRBV5-3 is reported as an ORF; its role is uncertain. V shed 0 bases and J shed 8 bases, with 15 bases lying between them. The CDR3 is 15 amino acids. For the CDR3, the DNA is TGTGCCAGAAGCTTGGCCCCCGTCCGTAGCGATGAGCAGTTCTTC. Amino acid sequence: CARSLAPVRSDEQFF.

In its sample, this clone was seen once. CDR3 in amino acids: CASSFRGLAVLQQFF. The CDR3 DNA is TGTGCCAGCAGTTTTCGGGGACTAGCGGTCCTTCAGCAGTTCTTC. This sequence joins TRBV28 and TRBJ2-1, with 11 bases matching TRBD2. The germline gives CDR1 MDHEN, CDR2 SYDVKM. The junction had 9 bases not matched to a gene; V was cut back by 3 bases and J by 11 bases. The CDR3 runs 15 residues. Full variable domain (remainder filled in from reference TRBV28 and TRBJ2-1): DVKVTQSSRYLVKRTGEKVFLECVQDMDHENMFWYRQDPGLGLRLIYFSYDVKMKEKGDIPEGYSVSREKKERFSLILESASTNQTSMYLCASSFRGLAVLQQFFGPGTRLTVL.

A word on this clone: Other DNA sequences in this sample translate to the same CDR3. The chain recombines TRBV7-2 with TRBJ2-7; 10 bases are shared with TRBD1. CDR3 length: 15 residues. The trim removed 0 bases at V and 2 bases at J, leaving 1 base unmatched. Germline V gene data show CDR1 as SGHTA and CDR2 as FQGNSA. This CDR3 reads CASSLAGTGAYEQYF. Written as DNA, the CDR3 is TGTGCCAGCAGCTTAGCGGGGACAGGGGCCTACGAGCAGTACTTC.

The chain links TRBV14 to TRBJ2-1, with 7 bases identical to TRBD2. The CDR3 spans 15 residues. Germline CDR1 and CDR2: SGHDN and FVKESK. J was trimmed by 3 bases and V by 4 bases; bases with no gene match: 6. CDR3 amino acids: CASSPLGGDYNEQFF. CDR3 sequence (DNA): TGTGCCAGCAGCCCCCTGGGGGGGGACTACAATGAGCAGTTCTTC.

This rearrangement joins TRBV7-2 to TRBJ1-2, with 8 nucleotides matching TRBD1. After removal of 6 bases from V and 4 bases from J, the junction contained 4 bases not matched to a gene. Germline V gives CDR1 SGHTA, CDR2 FQGNSA. The CDR3 is 13 residues long. Written as DNA, the CDR3 is TGTGCCAGCAGAACCACAGGGGGCTATGGCTACACCTTC. It yields the protein CASRTTGGYGYTF.

This chain uses TRBV21-1 with TRBJ2-1; TRBD2 is the table's D call and was not checked against the DNA. TRBV21-1 is marked as a pseudogene. The CDR3 is 17 amino acids. The DNA for the CDR3 is TGTGCCAGCAGCGGTCCGGGACTAGCGGGGGCTCCGCGTGAGCAGTTCTTC. Its translation is CASSGPGLAGAPREQFF.

This clone was counted at least ten times. The V call is TRBV9, the J call TRBJ2-3, with a tentative D call TRBD1 (5 bases). CDR1 is SGDLS, CDR2 YYNGEE, per germline. The CDR3 covers 16 residues. V was trimmed by 3 bases and J by 0 bases, leaving 14 bases between them. CDR3 sequence reads: CASSEGNPGSTDTQYF. CDR3 nucleotide sequence: TGTGCCAGCAGCGAGGGAAACCCAGGGAGCACAGATACGCAGTATTTT.

This chain joins TRBV18 and TRBJ1-1; D remains unclear. The CDR3 extends over 15 amino acids. The germline CDR1 and CDR2 sequences are KGHSH and LQKENI. Trimming stripped 5 bases from V and 3 bases from J, with 16 bases between. CDR3 DNA: TGTGCCAGCTCAATCGTGACAATGGGTGACACTGAAGCTTTCTTT. It yields the protein CASSIVTMGDTEAFF.

The chain uses TRBV9 and TRBJ2-4; TRBD1 matches at 10 bases. The germline CDR1 and CDR2 sequences are SGDLS and YYNGEE. The CDR3 is 15 residues long. J lost 7 bases, V lost 3 bases, and 7 bases had no gene match. CDR3 nucleotides: TGTGCCAGCAGCGAGGGCCCGGGACAGGGGAACATTCAGTACTTC. Its protein is CASSEGPGQGNIQYF.

The chain links TRBV5-1 to TRBJ2-5; D is possibly TRBD1 (5 bases). The CDR3 extends over 13 amino acids. The ends were cut back, 9 bases at V and 3 bases at J, with 15 bases in the middle. Germline CDR1 reads SGHRS; CDR2 reads YFSETQ. Written as DNA, the CDR3 is TGCGCCACCCGAGACCAGGGCGAAGAGACCCAGTACTTC. This translates into CATRDQGEETQYF.

The CDR3 here is CASSSLMGGDQPQHF. The CDR3 DNA follows: TGTGCCAGCAGCTCCCTGATGGGAGGGGATCAGCCCCAGCATTTT. The rearrangement links TRBV7-2 to TRBJ1-5; a weak D match, TRBD1 (5 bases). The CDR3 covers 15 residues. Trimming left V 4 bases short and J 5 bases short, with 15 bases between. Germline CDR1 SGHTA, CDR2 FQGNSA.

The CDR3: CASSFRQENTEAFF. Written as DNA, the CDR3 is TGTGCCAGCAGCTTTAGACAGGAGAACACTGAAGCTTTCTTT. This chain uses TRBV11-3 with TRBJ1-1, with a weak D call TRBD1 (6 bases). The V gene lost 3 bases and the J gene lost 1 base, with 9 bases spanning the gap. The CDR3 spans 14 residues. Germline values: CDR1 SGHNT, CDR2 YENEEA.

V is TRBV5-5 and J is TRBJ2-4; TRBD1 is a possible D gene (5 bases). Germline V CDR1 and CDR2: SGHKS, YYEKEE (reference sequence). Trimming shortened V by 4 bases and J by 2 bases, and 10 bases separated the two germline ends. The CDR3 sequence is 14 residues long. DNA of the CDR3: TGTGCCAGCAGCCACGACAGCTCCAAAAACATTCAGTACTTC. Protein: CASSHDSSKNIQYF.

V usage is TRBV4-2 and J usage is TRBJ2-5, with D possibly TRBD2 on 6 matching bases. V gave up 2 bases and J gave up 2 bases, with 21 bases separating them. The CDR3 is 18 amino acids. Germline CDR1 and CDR2: LGHNA and YNFKEQ. The CDR3 is CASSQNGGAGRWQETQYF. The CDR3 coding sequence is TGTGCCAGCAGCCAAAACGGTGGGGCGGGGCGGTGGCAAGAGACCCAGTACTTC.

About this clone itself: The same CDR3 also results from other DNA sequences found in this sample. The chain employs TRBV18 and TRBJ2-2; D ambiguous. The CDR3 length is 15 residues. Germline V lookup: CDR1 KGHSH, CDR2 LQKENI. Trimming stripped 3 bases from V and 1 base from J, with 9 bases between. The DNA of the CDR3 is TGTGCCAGCTCACCGGGAACGGGGAACACCGGGGAGCTGTTTTTT. Amino acid sequence: CASSPGTGNTGELFF.

This rearrangement joins TRBV12-3 or TRBV12-4 to TRBJ2-2, with D tentatively TRBD1 (5 bases). The CDR3 runs to 10 residues. Trimming took 3 bases from V and 13 from J, leaving 6 bases between them. The CDR3 loop is CASSLGRLFF. CDR3 sequence (DNA): TGTGCCAGCAGTTTGGGGCGGCTGTTTTTT.

CDR3 sequence: CASSRDLRETQYF. Written as DNA, the CDR3 is TGCGCCAGCAGCCGAGACTTGCGGGAGACCCAGTACTTC. The V and J genes are TRBV4-3 and TRBJ2-5; D is uncertain. Trimming took off 4 bases at V and 5 bases at J, with 11 bases between the two ends. Germline CDR1 and CDR2: LGHNA and YSLEER. This CDR3 contains 13 residues.

The rearrangement joins TRBV4-1 to TRBJ2-1, with 8 bases matching TRBD2. The V gene end was trimmed by 3 bases and the J gene end by 10 bases; junction bases not matched to a gene: 5. The CDR3 covers 13 residues. Germline V gene sequence: CDR1 MGHRA, CDR2 YSYEKL. CDR3 region: CASSHPRGGEQFF. The CDR3 DNA sequence: TGCGCCAGCAGCCACCCCCGGGGGGGAGAGCAGTTCTTC.

There are a few counts of this clone. This rearrangement joins TRBV7-9 to TRBJ1-2; D is perhaps TRBD1 (5 bases). The CDR3 runs to 15 residues. Trimming shortened V by 5 bases and J by 5 bases, and 18 bases separated the two germline ends. The germline gives CDR1 SEHNR, CDR2 FQNEAQ (reference sequence). Here the CDR3 reads CASSQVEGPHYGYTF. CDR3 in DNA: TGTGCCAGCAGCCAAGTTGAGGGACCCCATTATGGCTACACCTTC.

The chain employs TRBV6-6 and TRBJ2-7; D perhaps matches TRBD2 (6 bases). Germline CDR1 is MNHNY and CDR2 is SVGAGI (reference sequence). Trimming took 5 bases from V and 3 from J, leaving 20 bases between them. This CDR3 is built from 16 residues. This chain's CDR3 is CASSPGGSKGVYEQYV. The CDR3 coding sequence is TGTGCCAGCAGTCCCGGGGGTAGCAAGGGCGTCTACGAGCAGTACGTC.

The chain carries TRBV4-3 and TRBJ2-2, with 7 nucleotides matching TRBD2. From germline, CDR1 is LGHNA and CDR2 YSLEER. With V trimmed by 1 base and J by 8 bases, 4 bases remained unmatched. CDR3 length equals 14 residues. The CDR3 coding sequence is TGCGCCAGCAGCCAAGTGCTAGCGGTGGGGGAGCTGTTTTTT. Translating gives CASSQVLAVGELFF.

The chain is built from TRBV4-2 and TRBJ1-1; no clear D gene. This CDR3 comprises 15 residues. The V gene's germline CDR1 is LGHNA and CDR2 YNFKEQ. The V and J ends lost 0 bases and 7 bases respectively, with 15 bases between them. In DNA, the CDR3 is TGTGCCAGCAGCCAAGAACCCCGTATCATTCTTGAAGCTTTCTTT. Translation: CASSQEPRIILEAFF.

The chain links TRBV5-1 to TRBJ2-2; 7 bases are a match to TRBD1. Germline lookup yields CDR1 SGHRS and CDR2 YFSETQ. The CDR3 consists of 15 residues. V shed 3 bases and J 0 bases; nucleotides not matched to a gene: 2. CDR3 nucleotides: TGCGCCAGCAGCTGGACAGGCCCGAACACCGGGGAGCTGTTTTTT. Amino acids: CASSWTGPNTGELFF.

The gene calls are TRBV5-1 and TRBJ1-1, with 8 nucleotides matching TRBD1. CDR3 length equals 14 residues. V trimming: 0 bases; J trimming: 7 bases; junction bases outside the gene matches: 5. Germline V gene lookup returns CDR1 SGHRS and CDR2 YFSETQ. The CDR3 is CASSLDGQGGEAFF. CDR3 sequence (DNA): TGCGCCAGCAGCTTGGATGGACAGGGTGGTGAAGCTTTCTTT.

The chain joins TRBV5-1 to TRBJ1-3; D is unclear. Germline loops: CDR1 SGHRS, CDR2 YFSETQ. V lost 4 bases to trimming and J lost 0 bases, with 8 bases between them. This CDR3 is 14 amino acids long. The CDR3 is CASSTSDSGNTIYF. In DNA form, the CDR3 reads TGCGCCAGCAGCACCTCTGACTCTGGAAACACCATATATTTT.

The chain recombines TRBV18 with TRBJ2-2; 8 bases agree with TRBD1. Per the germline V gene, CDR1 is KGHSH and CDR2 is LQKENI. V lost 0 bases, J lost 4 bases, and 4 bases stayed unmatched. The CDR3 runs to 16 residues. CDR3 nucleotides: TGTGCCAGCTCACCACCGGGACAGGCCATCACCGGGGAGCTGTTTTTT. It specifies CASSPPGQAITGELFF.

The chain links TRBV5-1 to TRBJ1-1, with TRBD1 as a possible D gene (5 bases). CDR1 and CDR2 from the germline V gene are SGHRS and YFSETQ. The length of the CDR3 is 17 residues. Trimming took 1 base from V and 0 from J, leaving 16 bases between them. The CDR3 DNA sequence: TGCGCCAGCAGCTTGTTTTACCAGCGGACAATGAACACTGAAGCTTTCTTT. Its translation is CASSLFYQRTMNTEAFF.